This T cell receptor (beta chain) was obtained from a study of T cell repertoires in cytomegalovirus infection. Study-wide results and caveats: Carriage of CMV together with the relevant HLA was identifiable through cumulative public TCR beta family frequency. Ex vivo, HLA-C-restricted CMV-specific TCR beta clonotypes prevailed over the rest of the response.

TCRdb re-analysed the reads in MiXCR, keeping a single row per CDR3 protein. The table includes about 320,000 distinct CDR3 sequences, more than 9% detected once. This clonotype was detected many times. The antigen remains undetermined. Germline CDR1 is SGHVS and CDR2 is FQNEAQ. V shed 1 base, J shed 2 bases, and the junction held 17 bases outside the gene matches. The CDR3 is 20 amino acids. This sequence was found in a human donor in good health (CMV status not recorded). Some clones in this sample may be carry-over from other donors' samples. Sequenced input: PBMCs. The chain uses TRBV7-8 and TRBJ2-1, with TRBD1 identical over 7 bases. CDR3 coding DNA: TGTGCCAGCAGCTTAGTCGTTGGGACAGTCTTTACGCCCACCTACAATGAGCAGTTCTTC. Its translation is CASSLVVGTVFTPTYNEQFF.